This T cell receptor (beta chain) came from a study of vaccination and CD4 T cells after COVID-19. About the research overall: A CEFX pool, an HIV-1 Nef pool, or no peptide went to control cultures.

The Oncomine TCR Beta short-read assay was applied to DNA of cultured CD4+ T cells. DNA came from CD4+ T cells after culture. A single record per CDR3 protein comes from TCRdb applying MiXCR to the PCR reads. This table holds more than 7,500 distinct CDR3 sequences, about 44% found once. This CDR3 spans 16 amino acids. Germline V CDR1 and CDR2: ENHRY, SYGVKD. V was pared by 10 bases and J by 1 base, with 22 bases between. A note on this clonotype: Its target is not known.

Sample treatment: roughly nine-day PBMC culture with coronavirus spike peptide pools or control peptides (ViraFEST assay). These CD4+ T cells came from an unexposed donor, sampled before the COVID-19 pandemic (2011-2018). It was SARS-CoV-2 S/N and four cold-coronavirus spikes that probed unexposed-donor CD4+ T cells, cells permitting. The chain carries TRBV10-3 and TRBJ1-2, with D unresolved. The sequence was obtained from a human donor in good health. Sequenced material: CD4+ T cells from blood, cultured in vitro. CDR3 sequence (DNA): TGTGCCACCATAGGAATAGCCATGCCCGATAACTATGGCTACACCTTC. It is translated as CATIGIAMPDNYGYTF.